The 3 T cell receptor beta chains below all came from one sample that was sequenced in a study of T cell responses to AZD1222 COVID-19 vaccine. Clones were sequenced by immunoSEQ multiplex PCR, and TCRdb holds only the in-frame ones, with some missing. The sample has tens of thousands of clones; roughly nine tenths are singletons. The sequencing used peripheral blood, collected 28 days after the second AZD1222 dose. The receptors originated from an adult who received the AZD1222 COVID-19 vaccine.

The CDR3 coding sequence is TGTGCCAGTCGACTAGCGGGAGATAATGAGCAGTTCTTC. Protein sequence: CASRLAGDNEQFF. The chain recombines TRBV28 with TRBJ2-1, with TRBD2 matching 12 bases. Germline V gives CDR1 MDHEN, CDR2 SYDVKM. The CDR3 is made up of 13 amino acids. V lost 9 bases, J lost 7 bases, and 4 bases stayed unmatched.

This clone has more than one count but fewer than ten. DNA of the CDR3: TGTGCCAGCAGTTTTGGATGGGGAGTTCCTGAAGCTTTCTTT. It is translated as CASSFGWGVPEAFF. The J gene is TRBJ1-1, the V gene TRBV27; D is ambiguous. Germline V gene lookup returns CDR1 MNHEY and CDR2 SMNVEV (reference sequence). This CDR3 contains 14 residues. Trimming left V 3 bases short and J 6 bases short, with 14 bases between.

This chain joins TRBV4-1 and TRBJ1-4, with 7 bases matching TRBD1. The CDR3 has 15 amino acids. Looked up from germline, CDR1 is MGHRA and CDR2 is YSYEKL. With 2 bases clipped from V and 8 bases from J, the junction kept 8 bases outside the gene matches. CDR3 nucleotides: TGCGCCAGCAGCCAACGGTCGCAGGGGGGGGAAAAACTGTTTTTT. This sequence encodes CASSQRSQGGEKLFF.